This T cell receptor (beta chain) was recorded in a study of cytomegalovirus exposure and HLA in healthy donors. Looking at the study overall: Earlier work reported 95 million to 130 million unique TCR beta sequences from some 180 million T cells.

From germline, CDR1 is LGHNA and CDR2 YNFKEQ. The V segment lost 6 bases and the J segment 5 bases; nucleotides outside the gene matches: 12. This CDR3 comprises 15 residues. General study results and limits: A link between a missense DCLRE1C variant and TCR beta V- and J-gene trimming emerged from a later analysis.

As regards this clone: Antigen unknown.

60 Vbeta and 13 Jbeta primers were used in PCR. Here immunoSEQ multiplex PCR was the method, and the copy in TCRdb shows in-frame clones only, minus some. Among more than 150,000 clones listed, about 82% were seen once. This TCR was recovered from a woman aged 30 to 39 in good health and CMV-seronegative. V usage is TRBV4-2 and J usage is TRBJ2-5; 7 nucleotides agree with TRBD1. The material sequenced was PBMCs. CDR3 amino acids: CASSHTARGLETQYF. The CDR3 DNA follows: TGTGCCAGCAGTCACACGGCCAGGGGGTTGGAGACCCAGTACTTC.